Below, 14 T cell receptor beta chains from the same sample are listed, as sequenced in a study of blood T cell repertoires in COVID-19. Some clones are missing from TCRdb's copy, which holds only in-frame ones; the method was immunoSEQ multiplex PCR. The sample yields roughly 270,000 clones, approximately 91% seen once. Sequenced sample: peripheral blood. The receptors come from a man aged 18 to 30 with active or convalescent COVID-19.

The CDR3 sequence is CASGTPGKPNEKLFF. The DNA of the CDR3 is TGTGCCAGCGGCACCCCCGGGAAGCCGAATGAAAAACTGTTTTTT. The chain employs TRBV21-1 and TRBJ1-4. TRBV21-1 is labeled a pseudogene. The CDR3 has 15 residues.

V usage is TRBV12-5 and J usage is TRBJ2-2; 11 positions agree with TRBD1. This CDR3 contains 17 residues. Trimming removed 6 bases from V and 5 bases from J; junction bases left unmatched: 11. The germline V gene has CDR1 LGHNT and CDR2 FRNRAP. CDR3 coding DNA: TGTGCTAGTGGGCGACCTCCGGGACAGGGGGTTACCGGGGAGCTGTTTTTT. It yields the protein CASGRPPGQGVTGELFF.

The rearrangement links TRBV19 to TRBJ1-5, with D perhaps matching TRBD1 (5 bases). The CDR3 is 15 amino acids. Germline CDR1 is LNHDA and CDR2 is SQIVND (reference sequence). Trimming removed 4 bases at V and 3 bases at J, with 13 bases between. CDR3 coding DNA: TGTGCCAGTAGTACCCAAGGGGCCCTCAATCAGCCCCAGCATTTT. Encoded protein: CASSTQGALNQPQHF.

This sequence joins TRBV2 and TRBJ2-7, with D possibly matching TRBD2 (6 bases). V lost 3 bases to trimming and J lost 2 bases, with 11 bases between them. This CDR3 is built from 14 residues. The V gene's germline CDR1 is SNHLY and CDR2 FYNNEI. CDR3 loop: CASSDARGPYEQYF. CDR3 DNA: TGTGCCAGCAGTGACGCGCGGGGTCCCTACGAGCAGTACTTC.

The chain links TRBV2 to TRBJ1-2, with 10 bases fitting TRBD1. The CDR3 loop spans 15 amino acids. In germline, CDR1 is SNHLY, CDR2 FYNNEI. The V segment lost 6 bases and the J segment 3 bases; nucleotides outside the gene matches: 7. The CDR3 coding sequence is TGTGCCAGCAGGGCCGACAGGGGGCCTTACTATGGCTACACCTTC. Protein: CASRADRGPYYGYTF.

This clone was recorded only once. The CDR3 protein is CASSTGQNTEAFF. The CDR3 region has the DNA TGTGCCAGTAGTACGGGACAGAACACTGAAGCTTTCTTT. The chain joins TRBV19 to TRBJ1-1; D might be TRBD1 (6 bases). The V and J ends lost 4 bases and 1 base respectively, with 7 bases between them. From germline, CDR1 is LNHDA and CDR2 SQIVND (reference sequence). CDR3 length: 13 amino acids.

V is TRBV11-3 and J is TRBJ2-2; the match to TRBD1 covers 9 bases. Germline V gives CDR1 SGHNT, CDR2 YENEEA. The CDR3 totals 17 residues. The V gene end was trimmed by 1 base and the J gene end by 6 bases; junction bases not matched to a gene: 9. DNA of the CDR3: TGTGCCAGCAGCTTAGTTTCTGGGACAGGGACGGCCGGGGAGCTGTTTTTT. Translating gives CASSLVSGTGTAGELFF.

The V gene is TRBV4-1, the J gene TRBJ2-6; 9 bases agree with TRBD1. Germline values: CDR1 MGHRA, CDR2 YSYEKL. CDR3 length equals 19 residues. The V gene end was trimmed by 4 bases and the J gene end by 0 bases; junction bases not matched to a gene: 10. The chain's CDR3 is CASSLQDRGKPSGANVLTF. CDR3 DNA: TGCGCCAGCAGCCTTCAGGACAGGGGAAAACCCTCTGGGGCCAACGTCCTGACTTTC.

The genes are TRBV10-2 and TRBJ1-2, with TRBD1 identical over 12 bases. Germline values: CDR1 WSHSY, CDR2 SAAADI. The CDR3 spans 16 residues. V lost 0 bases, J lost 7 bases, and 6 bases stayed unmatched. The CDR3 DNA reads TGCGCCAGCAGTGAGTCGAAGGGACAGGGGGCTATTGGCTACACCTTC. It translates to CASSESKGQGAIGYTF.

This rearrangement joins TRBV29-1 to TRBJ2-5; weak D call: TRBD1 (6 bases). Trimming cost V 3 bases and J 0 bases, with 11 bases left between them. The CDR3 extends over 14 amino acids. Per germline, CDR1 SQVTM and CDR2 ANQGSEA. The CDR3 sequence: CSVDFRDNQETQYF. Written as DNA, the CDR3 is TGCAGCGTTGATTTTAGGGACAACCAAGAGACCCAGTACTTC.

The chain employs TRBV12-3 or TRBV12-4 and TRBJ2-3; TRBD2 matches at 7 bases. This CDR3 comprises 12 residues. V gave up 11 bases and J gave up 8 bases; unmatched junction bases: 10. The CDR3: CARRTRRATQYF. CDR3 in DNA: TGTGCCCGACGGACTAGACGCGCTACGCAGTATTTT.

CDR3 loop: CASSYGTGEGYEQYF. The CDR3 DNA reads TGTGCCAGTAGCTACGGGACAGGGGAGGGCTACGAGCAGTACTTC. The gene calls are TRBV19 and TRBJ2-7, with 10 bases fitting TRBD1. This CDR3 spans 15 amino acids. CDR1 is LNHDA, CDR2 SQIVND, per germline (reference sequence). The junction had 8 bases not matched to a gene; V was cut back by 6 bases and J by 3 bases. The full variable domain, with the rest looked up from reference TRBV19 and TRBJ2-7, is DGGITQSPKYLFRKEGQNVTLSCEQNLNHDAMYWYRQDPGQGLRLIYYSQIVNDFQKGDIAEGYSVSREKKESFPLTVTSAQKNPTAFYLCASSYGTGEGYEQYFGPGTRLTVT.

The J gene is TRBJ1-2, the V gene TRBV7-3, with a tentative D call TRBD1 (5 bases). V lost 1 base and J 6 bases, leaving 12 bases between the germline ends. This CDR3 contains 14 residues. Germline V gene data show CDR1 as SGHTA and CDR2 as FQGTGA. The CDR3 region is CASSLNRGINGYTF. In nucleotides, the CDR3 is TGTGCCAGCAGCTTAAACCGGGGGATCAATGGCTACACCTTC.

The V gene is TRBV6-5, the J gene TRBJ1-1, with D hard to call. V shed 8 bases and J shed 1 base, with 5 bases lying between them. Germline V gene data show CDR1 as MNHEY and CDR2 as SVGAGI. The length of the CDR3 is 11 residues. Here the CDR3 DNA reads TGTGCCAGCGGGCAGAACACTGAAGCTTTCTTT. Protein product: CASGQNTEAFF.